A single sample gave rise to the 11 T cell receptor beta chains below, sequenced in a study of blood T cell repertoires in COVID-19. Sequencing was performed with immunoSEQ multiplex PCR; in TCRdb, only in-frame clones are kept and a portion is missing. The sample contains 170,000 or so clones, just under 90% of which appear only once. The sequencing sample was made of peripheral blood. These TCRs come from a woman younger than 35 who had recovered from COVID-19.

This chain links TRBV2 with TRBJ1-2, with 10 bases identical to TRBD1. Germline loops: CDR1 SNHLY, CDR2 FYNNEI. The CDR3 covers 17 residues. V gave up 6 bases and J gave up 5 bases; unmatched junction bases: 15. CDR3 protein: CASSLGQGILTDYGYTF. CDR3 coding DNA: TGTGCCAGCAGCCTGGGACAGGGGATACTAACCGATTATGGCTACACCTTC.

The chain uses TRBV6-5 and TRBJ2-5; TRBD1 agrees at 9 bases. Losses at the gene ends were 6 bases for V and 7 bases for J; bases not matched to a gene: 9. Germline V gene data show CDR1 as MNHEY and CDR2 as SVGAGI. The length of the CDR3 is 14 residues. CDR3 sequence (DNA): TGTGCCAGCAGAAGCCCGGGACAGGGAGGGACCCAGTACTTC. It yields the protein CASRSPGQGGTQYF.

V gene TRBV27 combines with J gene TRBJ1-6, with TRBD1 matching over 12 bases. With V trimmed by 2 bases and J by 10 bases, 3 bases remained unmatched. The CDR3 runs to 15 residues. Germline lookup yields CDR1 MNHEY and CDR2 SMNVEV (reference sequence). The CDR3 reads CASSLGTGGRSPLHF. In DNA form, the CDR3 reads TGTGCCAGCAGTTTAGGGACAGGGGGCCGATCACCCCTCCACTTT.

Written as DNA, the CDR3 is TGTGCCATCAGTGAGGGACGGGACAGGGGCCATGAAAAACTGTTTTTT. This encodes CAISEGRDRGHEKLFF. The rearrangement uses TRBV10-3 and TRBJ1-4; 10 positions match TRBD1. The CDR3 covers 16 residues. Germline V CDR1 and CDR2: ENHRY, SYGVKD. Losses at the gene ends were 2 bases for V and 6 bases for J; bases not matched to a gene: 6.

J is TRBJ2-5 and V is TRBV29-1; 12 nucleotides agree with TRBD2. The V and J ends lost 7 bases and 3 bases, in that order; junction bases with no gene match: 6. The CDR3 has 14 amino acids. Germline CDR1 reads SQVTM; CDR2 reads ANQGSEA. The CDR3 here is CSAGLAGREETQYF. The CDR3 DNA is TGCAGCGCCGGACTAGCGGGGAGAGAAGAGACCCAGTACTTC.

This chain uses TRBV27 with TRBJ2-5; 13 nucleotides line up with TRBD2. The trim removed 6 bases at V and 5 bases at J, leaving 15 bases unmatched. Germline assignment: CDR1 MNHEY and CDR2 SMNVEV (reference sequence). This CDR3 is built from 18 residues. The DNA of the CDR3 is TGTGCCAGCAGCCTAACTTGGACTAGCGGGGGACTGGGGGAGACCCAGTACTTC. It translates to CASSLTWTSGGLGETQYF.

Notes on this clone: Other nucleotide sequences in the sample specify the same CDR3. V gene TRBV6-5 combines with J gene TRBJ1-1; no reliable D call. Germline V gives CDR1 MNHEY, CDR2 SVGAGI. V gave up 3 bases and J gave up 1 base, with 9 bases separating them. The CDR3 has 14 residues. The CDR3 DNA reads as TGTGCCAGCAGTTATGGTCAGAAGAACACTGAAGCTTTCTTT. Its protein is CASSYGQKNTEAFF.

The table lists this clone with a few counts. J is TRBJ2-2 and V is TRBV3-1 (or the pseudogene TRBV3-2); the D is unclear. The CDR3 consists of 13 residues. V was clipped by 2 bases and J by 6 bases, with 7 bases between them. Germline-derived CDR1 and CDR2 are LGHDT and YNNKEL (reference sequence). In nucleotides, the CDR3 is TGTGCCAGCAGCCAACCAGGTTCCGGGGAGCTGTTTTTT. Amino acid sequence: CASSQPGSGELFF.

The gene calls are TRBV24-1 and TRBJ2-1; 9 bases are a match to TRBD2. The CDR3 totals 14 residues. V lost 5 bases, J lost 4 bases, and 2 bases stayed unmatched. The germline V gene encodes CDR1 KGHDR and CDR2 SFDVKD. The CDR3 DNA reads as TGTGCCACCAGTGCGGCGGGGGGGTACAATGAGCAGTTCTTC. Translated: CATSAAGGYNEQFF.

V usage is TRBV7-2 and J usage is TRBJ1-5, with 8 bases identical to TRBD1. Germline V CDR1 and CDR2: SGHTA, FQGNSA. The CDR3 length is 17 residues. Losses at the gene ends were 2 bases for V and 0 bases for J; bases not matched to a gene: 6. This CDR3 is CASSLFQGAGSNQPQHF. The DNA for the CDR3 is TGTGCCAGCAGCTTATTTCAGGGGGCGGGTAGCAATCAGCCCCAGCATTTT. Filled out from reference TRBV7-2 and TRBJ1-5, the complete variable domain reads GAGVSQSPSNKVTEKGKDVELRCDPISGHTALYWYRQSLGQGLEFLIYFQGNSAPDKSGLPSDRFSAERTGGSVSTLTIQRTQQEDSAVYLCASSLFQGAGSNQPQHFGDGTRLSIL.

J is TRBJ2-3 and V is TRBV7-2; TRBD1 matches at 8 bases. This CDR3 spans 15 amino acids. Unmatched junction bases numbered 10, after V lost 7 bases and J lost 4 bases. The germline CDR1 and CDR2 sequences are SGHTA and FQGNSA. CDR3 in amino acids: CASTVRQGAADTQYF. As DNA, the CDR3 is TGTGCCAGCACCGTCAGGCAGGGGGCAGCAGATACGCAGTATTTT.